These 31 T cell receptor beta chains originate from one sample sequenced in a study of T cell clones after liver transplantation. Clones were sequenced by immunoSEQ multiplex PCR, and TCRdb holds only the in-frame ones, with some missing. The sample has about 71,000 clones, under 90% seen once. The sequenced sample was CD4+ T cells from blood, obtained 12 months after liver transplant. The receptors stem from a human patient who received a liver transplant. Part of the T cells may come from the graft donor.

J is TRBJ2-1 and V is TRBV7-2; no clear D gene. CDR3 length: 15 residues. Germline V gene lookup returns CDR1 SGHTA and CDR2 FQGNSA. V dropped 5 bases and J dropped 1 base, with 12 bases sitting between them. The CDR3 reads CASSPLRRSYNEQFF. In nucleotides, the CDR3 is TGTGCCAGCAGCCCGCTCCGGCGTTCCTACAATGAGCAGTTCTTC. The whole variable domain, remainder taken from reference TRBV7-2 and TRBJ2-1, is GAGVSQSPSNKVTEKGKDVELRCDPISGHTALYWYRQSLGQGLEFLIYFQGNSAPDKSGLPSDRFSAERTGGSVSTLTIQRTQQEDSAVYLCASSPLRRSYNEQFFGPGTRLTVL.

The chain uses TRBV5-1 and TRBJ2-2, with no clear D. This CDR3 contains 16 residues. Trimming removed 4 bases from V and 0 bases from J, with 13 bases in between. The germline V gene encodes CDR1 SGHRS and CDR2 YFSETQ. Here the CDR3 DNA reads TGCGCCAGCAGCGTAGGACGAGTATCGAACACCGGGGAGCTGTTTTTT. The encoded protein is CASSVGRVSNTGELFF.

This clone was counted once. V usage is TRBV19 and J usage is TRBJ1-3; D is undetermined. Germline-derived CDR1 and CDR2 are LNHDA and SQIVND (reference sequence). Between the trimmed V and J ends, which lost 4 bases and 0 bases, there was a span of 13 bases. This CDR3 comprises 16 residues. The CDR3 reads CASSNRGELSGNTIYF. CDR3 sequence (DNA): TGTGCCAGTAGTAATCGAGGCGAACTCTCTGGAAACACCATATATTTT.

V is TRBV19 and J is TRBJ1-5; 8 nucleotides line up with TRBD1. The germline V gene encodes CDR1 LNHDA and CDR2 SQIVND (reference sequence). There are 15 residues in the CDR3. J gave up 6 bases and V 6 bases, and 10 bases lay outside the gene matches. The CDR3 sequence is CASRLEPGGSQPQHF. The CDR3 DNA reads as TGTGCCAGTAGGCTTGAACCAGGGGGCTCTCAGCCCCAGCATTTT.

The chain links TRBV4-2 to TRBJ2-1, with 11 positions matching TRBD2. J lost 2 bases, V lost 0 bases, and 12 bases had no gene match. Germline loops: CDR1 LGHNA, CDR2 YNFKEQ. The CDR3 runs to 20 residues. The CDR3 DNA is TGTGCCAGCAGCCAAGATGACGCTAGCGGGAGGTTGTCGGCCTACAATGAGCAGTTCTTC. Its translation: CASSQDDASGRLSAYNEQFF.

V usage is TRBV15 and J usage is TRBJ2-1; TRBD2 agrees at 7 bases. Germline loops: CDR1 LNHNV, CDR2 YYDKDF (reference sequence). The CDR3 contains 18 residues. V trimming: 0 bases; J trimming: 1 base; junction bases outside the gene matches: 9. CDR3 nucleotides: TGTGCCACCAGCAGAGACCTTAGCCTAGCGGCTTCCTACAATGAGCAGTTCTTC. It yields the protein CATSRDLSLAASYNEQFF.

V usage is TRBV19 and J usage is TRBJ1-1; D is perhaps TRBD1 (5 bases). Trimming cost V 0 bases and J 7 bases, with 12 bases left between them. The CDR3 spans 14 residues. The germline V gene has CDR1 LNHDA and CDR2 SQIVND (reference sequence). The CDR3 DNA is TGTGCCAGTAGTATAGAGGGCCGGGGCCTTGAAGCTTTCTTT. It yields the protein CASSIEGRGLEAFF.

This rearrangement joins TRBV5-1 to TRBJ2-1; TRBD2 matches at 7 bases. Germline V gene sequence: CDR1 SGHRS, CDR2 YFSETQ. The CDR3 is made up of 16 amino acids. J gave up 8 bases and V 2 bases, and 13 bases lay outside the gene matches. CDR3 coding DNA: TGCGCCAGCAGCTTCCACCGGGGCGGGAGAGGGGATGAGCAGTTCTTC. Translation: CASSFHRGGRGDEQFF.

The chain recombines TRBV5-1 with TRBJ1-2; D is uncertain. V gave up 1 base and J gave up 3 bases, with 10 bases separating them. The CDR3 covers 14 residues. From germline, CDR1 is SGHRS and CDR2 YFSETQ. In DNA, the CDR3 is TGCGCCAGCAGCTTGAGCGGGGTTGACTATGGCTACACCTTC. Translation gives CASSLSGVDYGYTF.

This chain links TRBV28 with TRBJ1-2, with D possibly being TRBD1 (5 bases). Germline V gene data show CDR1 as MDHEN and CDR2 as SYDVKM. Trimming took off 8 bases at V and 4 bases at J, with 17 bases between the two ends. The CDR3 is made up of 14 amino acids. The CDR3 sequence is CASGSSGLVYGYTF. CDR3 bases: TGTGCCAGCGGTTCGTCGGGGCTCGTCTATGGCTACACCTTC.

CDR3 amino acids: CASSIFSSHNVLTF. The CDR3 nucleotides read TGTGCCAGTAGTATCTTTAGCAGCCACAACGTCCTGACTTTC. This rearrangement joins TRBV19 to TRBJ2-6; D is unresolved. Germline assignment: CDR1 LNHDA and CDR2 SQIVND (reference sequence). The V end lost 3 bases, the J end lost 9 bases, and 12 bases lay between the germline ends. This CDR3 contains 14 residues. The complete variable domain, with remaining parts taken from reference TRBV19 and TRBJ2-6, reads DGGITQSPKYLFRKEGQNVTLSCEQNLNHDAMYWYRQDPGQGLRLIYYSQIVNDFQKGDIAEGYSVSREKKESFPLTVTSAQKNPTAFYLCASSIFSSHNVLTFGAGSRLTVL.

The chain combines TRBV10-3 with TRBJ1-5, with D tentatively TRBD1 (5 bases). The CDR3 length is 16 residues. Trimming cost V 0 bases and J 5 bases, with 14 bases left between them. Germline assignment: CDR1 ENHRY and CDR2 SYGVKD. This CDR3 is CAISESRGGPDQPQHF. CDR3 DNA: TGTGCCATCAGTGAGTCTCGGGGGGGACCAGATCAGCCCCAGCATTTT.

Of note for this clone: At the DNA level, this CDR3 is encoded by other sequences in the same sample as well. The chain joins TRBV19 to TRBJ2-3; D gene uncertain. This CDR3 contains 13 residues. Germline CDR1 reads LNHDA; CDR2 reads SQIVND (reference sequence). Trimming left V 2 bases short and J 1 base short, with 4 bases between. CDR3 sequence: CASSIQRTDTQYF. The CDR3 DNA follows: TGTGCCAGTAGTATACAGCGCACAGATACGCAGTATTTT.

This chain joins TRBV11-2 and TRBJ1-2; perhaps TRBD1 as D (6 bases). Germline V gives CDR1 SGHAT, CDR2 FQNNGV. The CDR3 extends over 15 amino acids. V gave up 4 bases and J gave up 0 bases, with 12 bases separating them. The CDR3 loop reads CASSSHRDTNYGYTF. The DNA for the CDR3 is TGTGCCAGCAGCTCCCACCGGGACACTAACTATGGCTACACCTTC.

The chain employs TRBV27 and TRBJ2-1; 13 bases are a match to TRBD2. The CDR3 contains 17 residues. Trimming at V came to 1 base and at J to 3 bases, leaving 3 bases not matched to a gene. CDR1 and CDR2 from the germline V gene are MNHEY and SMNVEV (reference sequence). The chain's CDR3 is CASSLLGTSGNYNEQFF. CDR3 nucleotide sequence: TGTGCCAGCAGTTTATTGGGGACTAGCGGGAACTACAATGAGCAGTTCTTC.

The chain recombines TRBV7-2 with TRBJ2-3, with TRBD2 identical over 12 bases. The V segment lost 6 bases and the J segment 10 bases; nucleotides outside the gene matches: 5. Germline CDR1 SGHTA, CDR2 FQGNSA. The CDR3 extends over 13 amino acids. CDR3 sequence (DNA): TGTGCCAGCAGGTGGACTAGCGGGACGCCGCAGTATTTT. Translation: CASRWTSGTPQYF.

The genes are TRBV7-2 and TRBJ2-3; no clear D gene. Trimming removed 3 bases from V and 1 base from J, with 5 bases in between. The CDR3 covers 13 residues. The germline V gene has CDR1 SGHTA and CDR2 FQGNSA. The CDR3 DNA reads as TGTGCCAGCAGCTTCAGCGGCACAGATACGCAGTATTTT. Protein product: CASSFSGTDTQYF.

This chain connects TRBV9 to TRBJ1-3; D unclear. Per germline, CDR1 SGDLS and CDR2 YYNGEE. The V gene lost 3 bases and the J gene lost 0 bases, with 7 bases spanning the gap. This CDR3 has 14 residues. CDR3: CASSGVLSGNTIYF. In nucleotides, the CDR3 is TGTGCCAGCAGCGGGGTACTCTCTGGAAACACCATATATTTT.

This clone was seen more than once but under ten times. The rearrangement uses TRBV2 and TRBJ2-7; a weak D match, TRBD1 (6 bases). CDR1 is SNHLY and CDR2 is FYNNEI in the germline V gene. The CDR3 has 12 residues. With 5 bases removed from V and 2 bases from J, the gap between germline ends came to 7 bases. The CDR3 loop reads CASSRQAYEQYF. The CDR3 DNA reads TGTGCCAGCAGTCGACAGGCCTACGAGCAGTACTTC.

CDR3 amino acids: CASTPQGQDTEAFF. The CDR3 DNA follows: TGTGCCAGCACTCCCCAGGGACAGGACACTGAAGCTTTCTTT. This chain connects TRBV2 to TRBJ1-1; 8 bases are shared with TRBD1. Germline V lookup: CDR1 SNHLY, CDR2 FYNNEI. V gave up 7 bases and J gave up 3 bases; unmatched junction bases: 7. CDR3 length: 14 residues. The full variable domain, its missing parts supplied by reference TRBV2 and TRBJ1-1, is EPEVTQTPSHQVTQMGQEVILRCVPISNHLYFYWYRQILGQKVEFLVSFYNNEISEKSEIFDDQFSVERPDGSNFTLKIRSTKLEDSAMYFCASTPQGQDTEAFFGQGTRLTVV.

The sample holds one count of this clone. The rearrangement links TRBV9 to TRBJ1-4, with unresolved D. The CDR3 is 15 amino acids. Trimming left V 2 bases short and J 4 bases short, with 12 bases between. CDR1 is SGDLS, CDR2 YYNGEE, per germline. CDR3 nucleotides: TGTGCCAGCAGCGTTACCGGGTCCCTTAATGAAAAACTGTTTTTT. This codes for CASSVTGSLNEKLFF. Using reference TRBV9 and TRBJ1-4 for the parts outside the CDR3, the full variable domain is DSGVTQTPKHLITATGQRVTLRCSPRSGDLSVYWYQQSLDQGLQFLIQYYNGEERAKGNILERFSAQQFPDLHSELNLSSLELGDSALYFCASSVTGSLNEKLFFGSGTQLSVL.

This clone was seen more than once but under ten times. J is TRBJ1-2 and V is TRBV28; TRBD1 aligns across 8 bases. After removal of 6 bases from V and 5 bases from J, the junction contained 11 bases not matched to a gene. Germline values: CDR1 MDHEN, CDR2 SYDVKM. CDR3 size: 15 residues. The CDR3 sequence: CASSSPQGVRYGYTF. DNA for the CDR3: TGTGCCAGCAGCTCCCCACAGGGGGTGAGGTATGGCTACACCTTC.

The sample holds one count of this clone. The chain carries TRBV2 and TRBJ2-5; perhaps TRBD1 as D (8 bases). The CDR3 consists of 14 residues. Trimming removed 5 bases at V and 5 bases at J, with 15 bases between. Looked up from germline, CDR1 is SNHLY and CDR2 is FYNNEI. This chain's CDR3 is CASSLEQGGETQYF. Written as DNA, the CDR3 is TGTGCCAGCAGTCTCGAACAGGGGGGGGAGACCCAGTACTTC.

This clone has only one observation. V gene TRBV28 combines with J gene TRBJ2-6; D call uncertain. The CDR3 is 17 amino acids. V lost 6 bases and J lost 1, with 16 bases in between. Germline values: CDR1 MDHEN, CDR2 SYDVKM. As DNA, the CDR3 is TGTGCCAGCAGCCGAGGAACAGTGTATTCTGGGGCCAACGTCCTGACTTTC. Residues: CASSRGTVYSGANVLTF.

The V gene is TRBV19, the J gene TRBJ2-7; 7 bases are a match to TRBD2. Germline V gene sequence: CDR1 LNHDA, CDR2 SQIVND (reference sequence). With 1 base clipped from V and 2 bases from J, the junction kept 8 bases outside the gene matches. The CDR3 runs to 16 residues. The CDR3 nucleotides are TGTGCCAGTAGTATAGGCGCTAGCGGAGCTACCTACGAGCAGTACTTC. Translating it yields CASSIGASGATYEQYF.

The J gene is TRBJ2-1, the V gene TRBV7-9, with a weak D call TRBD2 (6 bases). The CDR3 sequence is 16 residues long. The germline CDR1 and CDR2 sequences are SEHNR and FQNEAQ (reference sequence). Trimming left V 1 base short and J 4 bases short, with 14 bases between. The CDR3 loop is CASSLESGTGYNEQFF. CDR3 DNA sequence: TGTGCCAGCAGCTTAGAATCTGGGACTGGTTACAATGAGCAGTTCTTC. The full variable domain, rest sourced from reference TRBV7-9 and TRBJ2-1, is DTGVSQNPRHKITKRGQNVTFRCDPISEHNRLYWYRQTLGQGPEFLTYFQNEAQLEKSRLLSDRFSAERPKGSFSTLEIQRTEQGDSAMYLCASSLESGTGYNEQFFGPGTRLTVL.

The V call is TRBV5-4, the J call TRBJ1-1; 8 positions agree with TRBD1. V was pared by 4 bases and J by 1 base, with 6 bases of the junction left unmatched. Germline V CDR1 and CDR2: SGHNT, YYREEE (reference sequence). The CDR3 runs to 15 residues. Here the CDR3 DNA reads TGTGCCAGCAGCCCCATGGACAGGGCGAACACTGAAGCTTTCTTT. Encoded protein: CASSPMDRANTEAFF.

The chain combines TRBV2 with TRBJ2-5; D gene unclear. V was clipped by 7 bases and J by 0 bases, with 6 bases between them. Looked up from germline, CDR1 is SNHLY and CDR2 is FYNNEI. This CDR3 has 12 residues. The CDR3 region is CASNGYQETQYF. CDR3 nucleotides: TGTGCCAGCAACGGGTACCAAGAGACCCAGTACTTC.

The chain has TRBV28 and TRBJ2-5; D is uncertain. The CDR3 consists of 14 residues. Germline CDR1 is MDHEN and CDR2 is SYDVKM. Trimming removed 2 bases at V and 7 bases at J, with 14 bases between. As DNA, the CDR3 is TGTGCCAGCAGTTTAGTTGGGTCCCTGCGGACCCAGTACTTC. Translated, it gives CASSLVGSLRTQYF.

The chain employs TRBV28 and TRBJ2-7; 7 bases agree with TRBD2. This CDR3 spans 17 amino acids. The J segment lost 2 bases and the V segment lost 7 bases, leaving 17 bases of the junction unmatched. Germline V lookup: CDR1 MDHEN, CDR2 SYDVKM. This CDR3 is CASNSPGGLGIPYEQYF. CDR3 DNA: TGTGCCAGCAACTCCCCTGGAGGACTAGGGATTCCCTACGAGCAGTACTTC.

V is TRBV11-2 and J is TRBJ1-1, with TRBD1 matching over 9 bases. CDR1 and CDR2 (germline): SGHAT, FQNNGV. The CDR3 spans 15 residues. Losses at the gene ends were 1 base for V and 6 bases for J; bases not matched to a gene: 6. The CDR3 loop is CASSLAGTGSPEAFF. CDR3 nucleotides: TGTGCCAGCAGCTTAGCCGGGACAGGGTCCCCTGAAGCTTTCTTT.